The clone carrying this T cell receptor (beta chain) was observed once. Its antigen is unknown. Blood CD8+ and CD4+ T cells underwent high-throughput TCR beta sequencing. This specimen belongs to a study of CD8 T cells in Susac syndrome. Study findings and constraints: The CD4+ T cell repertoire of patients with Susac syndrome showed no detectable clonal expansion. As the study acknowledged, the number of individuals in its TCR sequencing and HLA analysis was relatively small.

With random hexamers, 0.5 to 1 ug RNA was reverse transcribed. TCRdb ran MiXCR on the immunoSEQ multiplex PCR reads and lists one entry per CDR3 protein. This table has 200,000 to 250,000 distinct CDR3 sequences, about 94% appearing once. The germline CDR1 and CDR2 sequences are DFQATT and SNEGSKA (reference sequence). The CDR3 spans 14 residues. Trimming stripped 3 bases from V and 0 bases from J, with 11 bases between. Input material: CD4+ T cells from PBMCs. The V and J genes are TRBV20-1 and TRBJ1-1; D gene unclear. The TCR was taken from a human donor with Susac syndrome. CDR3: CSARFPGVNTEAFF. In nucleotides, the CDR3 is TGCAGTGCTAGGTTTCCTGGGGTGAACACTGAAGCTTTCTTT.